This passage covers 12 T cell receptor beta chains from one sample sequenced in a study of cytomegalovirus exposure and HLA in healthy donors. A multiplex PCR was run with 60 Vbeta primers and 13 Jbeta primers. Measured with immunoSEQ multiplex PCR; TCRdb has only the in-frame clones, and not every one. The repertoire has more than 95,000 clones, roughly four fifths of them found once; the top ten carry roughly 3.5%. The specimen was PBMCs. The receptors were gathered from a woman in her forties in good health and CMV-seropositive.

This rearrangement joins TRBV5-1 to TRBJ2-5; tentatively, D is TRBD1 (6 bases). Germline loops: CDR1 SGHRS, CDR2 YFSETQ. This CDR3 contains 15 residues. V was clipped by 0 bases and J by 2 bases, with 11 bases between them. CDR3 nucleotide sequence: TGCGCCAGCAGCTTGGTAGGGACATCACAAGAGACCCAGTACTTC. Translating it yields CASSLVGTSQETQYF.

The chain uses TRBV25-1 and TRBJ2-1; 11 positions agree with TRBD2. J was trimmed by 7 bases and V by 4 bases; bases with no gene match: 6. This CDR3 contains 15 residues. Germline CDR1 reads MGHDK; CDR2 reads SYGVNS. The CDR3 sequence is CASSAGTSGRNEQFF. The CDR3 nucleotides read TGTGCCAGCAGTGCTGGGACTAGCGGTAGGAATGAGCAGTTCTTC.

The rearrangement uses TRBV14 and TRBJ2-7; 12 bases align to TRBD2. The CDR3 is 15 amino acids. CDR1 is SGHDN and CDR2 is FVKESK in the germline V gene. V lost 4 bases and J lost 2; bases outside the gene matches: 3. Written as DNA, the CDR3 is TGTGCCAGCAGCCCCTGGACTAGCGGGGCCTACGAGCAGTACTTC. Translation: CASSPWTSGAYEQYF.

The chain carries TRBV9 and TRBJ2-2; the D gene is possibly TRBD2 (5 bases). The V gene's germline CDR1 is SGDLS and CDR2 YYNGEE. The V and J ends lost 0 bases and 0 bases respectively, with 6 bases between them. The CDR3 totals 15 residues. Written as DNA, the CDR3 is TGTGCCAGCAGCGTAGCGGGATCGAACACCGGGGAGCTGTTTTTT. Encoded protein: CASSVAGSNTGELFF.

The chain has TRBV5-5 and TRBJ1-4; TRBD1 might be the D (6 bases). In germline, CDR1 is SGHKS, CDR2 YYEKEE (reference sequence). V dropped 4 bases and J dropped 8 bases, with 15 bases sitting between them. The CDR3 runs to 14 residues. In DNA, the CDR3 is TGTGCCAGCAGCATAACAGGGTACGAAGAAAAACTGTTTTTT. As protein: CASSITGYEEKLFF.

The CDR3 spells CASDRPSSYNEQFF. CDR3 DNA: TGTGCCAGTGACAGGCCGAGCTCCTACAATGAGCAGTTCTTC. V is TRBV6-1 and J is TRBJ2-1; D is perhaps TRBD1 (6 bases). The CDR3 runs to 14 residues. CDR1 is MNHNS and CDR2 is SASEGT in the germline V gene. Between the trimmed V and J ends, which lost 9 bases and 0 bases, there was a span of 12 bases.

V gene TRBV7-2 combines with J gene TRBJ1-3; 8 bases align to TRBD1. V shed 5 bases and J 1 base; nucleotides not matched to a gene: 1. CDR3 length: 14 residues. CDR1 and CDR2 (germline): SGHTA, FQGNSA. The CDR3 region is CASSDRGSGNTIYF. CDR3 DNA: TGTGCCAGCAGCGACAGGGGATCTGGAAACACCATATATTTT.

This sequence joins TRBV6-4 and TRBJ2-2, with TRBD1 as a possible D gene (6 bases). The V gene lost 7 bases and the J gene lost 4 bases, with 19 bases spanning the gap. From germline, CDR1 is MRHNA and CDR2 SNTAGT. CDR3 length equals 16 residues. This chain's CDR3 is CASTVRTGWCTGELFF. CDR3 sequence (DNA): TGTGCCAGCACAGTGAGAACAGGGTGGTGCACCGGGGAGCTGTTTTTT.

This chain joins TRBV7-6 and TRBJ2-4; 9 bases match TRBD2. V shed 2 bases and J 8 bases; nucleotides not matched to a gene: 4. The CDR3 is 14 residues long. Germline values: CDR1 SGHVS, CDR2 FNYEAQ. The CDR3 nucleotides are TGTGCCAGCAGCTTACAAGCGGGAGGACACATTCAGTACTTC. Amino acid sequence: CASSLQAGGHIQYF.

The chain links TRBV10-1 to TRBJ1-3; D ambiguous. Germline V lookup: CDR1 WNHNN, CDR2 SYGVQD (reference sequence). Trimming took off 7 bases at V and 8 bases at J, with 9 bases between the two ends. The CDR3 is 11 residues long. In nucleotides, the CDR3 is TGCGCCAGCACCAGCGTGTACACCATATATTTT. Translated, it gives CASTSVYTIYF.

The chain uses TRBV5-1 and TRBJ2-5; D gene unclear. V was shortened by 5 bases and J by 4 bases, with 18 bases between the two germline ends. The CDR3 length is 15 residues. The V gene's germline CDR1 is SGHRS and CDR2 YFSETQ. DNA for the CDR3: TGCGCCAGCAGTCTCACCCCGGGTCTAATAGAGACCCAGTACTTC. It yields the protein CASSLTPGLIETQYF.

The rearrangement joins TRBV5-1 to TRBJ2-7; D gene ambiguous. Trimming removed 2 bases from V and 2 bases from J, with 14 bases in between. CDR1 is SGHRS and CDR2 is YFSETQ in the germline V gene. This CDR3 spans 15 amino acids. CDR3 nucleotides: TGCGCCAGCAGCTTCGTCTGGGCGCCGACCTACGAGCAGTACTTC. Translating gives CASSFVWAPTYEQYF. Supplemented by reference TRBV5-1 and TRBJ2-7, the full variable domain reads KAGVTQTPRYLIKTRGQQVTLSCSPISGHRSVSWYQQTPGQGLQFLFEYFSETQRNKGNFPGRFSGRQFSNSRSEMNVSTLELGDSALYLCASSFVWAPTYEQYFGPGTRLTVT.